Listed here is a single TCR beta chain. Its antigen is as yet unknown. These data belong to a study of Siglec-9 on CD8 T cells in melanoma. Overall study findings and caveats: Siglec-9 reportedly marks and regulates an effector memory CD8+ T-cell subset apparently accumulating in melanoma tumors.

Profiling relied on immunoSEQ multiplex PCR, and the TCRdb table lists in-frame clones only, not all of them. The table records 36,000 or so clones, approximately 84% of them present only once. V was cut by 0 bases and J by 3 bases, with 12 bases left in between. This CDR3 is built from 17 residues. Germline V gene data show CDR1 as MRHNA and CDR2 as SNTAGT. The genes are TRBV6-4 and TRBJ1-6; TRBD1 might be the D (5 bases). The sequencing sample was made of Siglec-9- CD8+ T cells sorted from blood. This sequence originates from a human donor in good health. The CDR3: CASSDSGGWGYNSPLHF. CDR3 DNA sequence: TGTGCCAGCAGTGACTCCGGGGGATGGGGCTATAATTCACCCCTCCACTTT.